Listed here are 17 T cell receptor beta chains from one sample, sequenced in a study of blood T cell repertoires in COVID-19. Assay used: immunoSEQ multiplex PCR; TCRdb lists only in-frame clones, some missing. In the table there are roughly 160,000 clones, approximately 84% of which are singletons. Sequencing input: peripheral blood. The source of these receptors is a man between 18 and 29 years old with active or convalescent COVID-19.

In nucleotides, the CDR3 is TGTGCCAGCAGCCAATACGGGAGGTTTGGCACAGATACGCAGTATTTT. Translating gives CASSQYGRFGTDTQYF. The chain uses TRBV3-1 (or the pseudogene TRBV3-2) and TRBJ2-3; 7 bases are shared with TRBD2. Germline assignment: CDR1 LGHDT and CDR2 YNNKEL (reference sequence). After removal of 2 bases from V and 1 base from J, the junction contained 6 bases not matched to a gene. The CDR3 has 16 residues.

This rearrangement joins TRBV11-3 to TRBJ2-2; weak D call: TRBD1 (6 bases). CDR3 length equals 15 residues. Germline values: CDR1 SGHNT, CDR2 YENEEA. Trimming left V 5 bases short and J 8 bases short, with 18 bases between. The CDR3 DNA follows: TGTGCCAGCAGCCCAGGGGTCCAGCCTCAGGGGGAGCTGTTTTTT. Its translation: CASSPGVQPQGELFF.

With respect to this clone: Other DNA variants within this sample encode the same CDR3. The gene calls are TRBV29-1 and TRBJ1-1; 10 bases are a match to TRBD1. V gave up 5 bases and J gave up 2 bases; unmatched junction bases: 2. Germline-derived CDR1 and CDR2 are SQVTM and ANQGSEA. This CDR3 has 13 residues. DNA for the CDR3: TGCAGCGTTTCGACAGGGGGCAACACTGAAGCTTTCTTT. Residues: CSVSTGGNTEAFF.

V and J are TRBV11-2 and TRBJ1-4; TRBD1 matches 9 bases. The V gene's germline CDR1 is SGHAT and CDR2 FQNNGV. V was pared by 6 bases and J by 0 bases, with 14 bases of the junction left unmatched. The CDR3 length is 19 residues. Here the CDR3 reads CASSYIPGTGLATNEKLFF. The CDR3, as DNA: TGTGCCAGCAGTTACATACCCGGGACAGGGCTCGCAACTAATGAAAAACTGTTTTTT.

The rearrangement uses TRBV5-4 and TRBJ2-1, with 7 positions matching TRBD2. CDR1 and CDR2 from the germline V gene are SGHNT and YYREEE (reference sequence). The trim removed 1 base at V and 8 bases at J, leaving 12 bases unmatched. The CDR3 totals 16 residues. In DNA form, the CDR3 reads TGTGCCAGCAGCTTGCCATTAGCGGGCACCCCTGATGAGCAGTTCTTC. Protein sequence: CASSLPLAGTPDEQFF. Using reference TRBV5-4 and TRBJ2-1 for the parts outside the CDR3, the full variable domain is ETGVTQSPTHLIKTRGQQVTLRCSSQSGHNTVSWYQQALGQGPQFIFQYYREEENGRGNFPPRFSGLQFPNYSSELNVNALELDDSALYLCASSLPLAGTPDEQFFGPGTRLTVL.

The chain recombines TRBV15 with TRBJ1-1, with 9 bases that match TRBD1. The CDR3 runs 14 residues. With 7 bases clipped from V and 5 bases from J, the junction kept 8 bases outside the gene matches. In germline, CDR1 is LNHNV, CDR2 YYDKDF (reference sequence). As DNA, the CDR3 is TGTGCCACCACCAGGGACAGGGTGCGTACTGAAGCTTTCTTT. This gives the protein CATTRDRVRTEAFF. Full variable domain (outside the CDR3, taken from reference TRBV15 and TRBJ1-1): DAMVIQNPRYQVTQFGKPVTLSCSQTLNHNVMYWYQQKSSQAPKLLFHYYDKDFNNEADTPDNFQSRRPNTSFCFLDIRSPGLGDTAMYLCATTRDRVRTEAFFGQGTRLTVV.

The gene calls are TRBV27 and TRBJ1-1; D perhaps matches TRBD1 (6 bases). Germline V gives CDR1 MNHEY, CDR2 SMNVEV (reference sequence). This CDR3 is 17 amino acids long. Trimming shortened V by 2 bases and J by 4 bases, and 20 bases separated the two germline ends. This chain's CDR3 is CASSLTQTARGGTEAFF. The CDR3 DNA follows: TGTGCCAGCAGTTTAACCCAGACAGCAAGGGGGGGCACTGAAGCTTTCTTT.

This clone is a singleton in its sample. The chain employs TRBV6-6 and TRBJ1-2, with a tentative D call TRBD1 (5 bases). The CDR3 is made up of 13 amino acids. The germline gives CDR1 MNHNY, CDR2 SVGAGI (reference sequence). Trimming cost V 6 bases and J 4 bases, with 12 bases left between them. The CDR3 coding sequence is TGTGCCAGCAGCCCCAGGGTGGTCTATGGCTACACCTTC. It yields the protein CASSPRVVYGYTF.

This clone was detected ten times or more. V usage is TRBV25-1 and J usage is TRBJ1-1; 10 bases align to TRBD1. V lost 3 bases and J lost 11; bases outside the gene matches: 9. The CDR3 is made up of 14 amino acids. Germline V gene lookup returns CDR1 MGHDK and CDR2 SYGVNS. The CDR3 DNA reads as TGTGCCAGCAGTGACCCCGGACAGGGGGGCGAGGCTTTCTTT. This sequence encodes CASSDPGQGGEAFF.

This clone was counted between two and nine times. V usage is TRBV6-1 and J usage is TRBJ1-2, with TRBD1 matching over 7 bases. Trimming removed 1 base from V and 0 bases from J; junction bases left unmatched: 11. The CDR3 runs 18 residues. Germline loops: CDR1 MNHNS, CDR2 SASEGT. The CDR3 bases are TGTGCCAGCAGTGAAGTTCAGGGGGATTTTATGTCTAACTATGGCTACACCTTC. Protein sequence: CASSEVQGDFMSNYGYTF.

V and J are TRBV12-3 or TRBV12-4 and TRBJ1-1; 10 positions agree with TRBD1. This CDR3 comprises 13 residues. With 5 bases clipped from V and 5 bases from J, the junction kept 2 bases outside the gene matches. For the CDR3, the DNA is TGTGCCAGCAGTGGGGACAGGGGTACTGAAGCTTTCTTT. Protein product: CASSGDRGTEAFF.

This chain connects TRBV29-1 to TRBJ1-1; 7 bases agree with TRBD1. The CDR3 is 12 residues long. Germline loops: CDR1 SQVTM, CDR2 ANQGSEA. The V and J ends lost 6 bases and 4 bases, in that order; junction bases with no gene match: 5. The CDR3 spells CSVDRVVTEAFF. In DNA, the CDR3 is TGCAGCGTCGACAGGGTTGTCACTGAAGCTTTCTTT.

The chain couples TRBV3-1 (or the pseudogene TRBV3-2) to TRBJ1-5; 8 bases match TRBD1. Trimming took 1 base from V and 6 from J; bases not matched to a gene: 14. CDR1 and CDR2 (germline): LGHDT, YNNKEL (reference sequence). The CDR3 is made up of 18 amino acids. In DNA form, the CDR3 reads TGTGCCAGCAGCCAAGGGTTTTCTGGAGCAGGGGGCGGTCAGCCCCAGCATTTT. Protein product: CASSQGFSGAGGGQPQHF.

This sequence joins TRBV3-1 (or the pseudogene TRBV3-2) and TRBJ1-6; 7 bases align to TRBD1. V shed 6 bases and J 7 bases; nucleotides not matched to a gene: 6. This CDR3 has 14 amino acids. Per germline, CDR1 LGHDT and CDR2 YNNKEL (reference sequence). CDR3 coding DNA: TGTGCCAGCAGAACAGGGGCCCCCAATTCACCCCTCCACTTT. Its protein product is CASRTGAPNSPLHF.

This clone was seen just once. The chain links TRBV6-5 to TRBJ1-1; D is undetermined. The CDR3 is 13 residues long. Germline V CDR1 and CDR2: MNHEY, SVGAGI. V lost 6 bases, J lost 1 base, and 9 bases lay in between. Here the CDR3 DNA reads TGTGCCAGCAGCAGACTTAGGAACACTGAAGCTTTCTTT. Its translation: CASSRLRNTEAFF.

This sequence joins TRBV7-8 and TRBJ1-4; no firm D call. Germline CDR1 is SGHVS and CDR2 is FQNEAQ. Trimming shortened V by 1 base and J by 8 bases, and 14 bases separated the two germline ends. The CDR3 sequence is 15 residues long. CDR3 loop: CASSLERAAGEKLFF. As DNA, the CDR3 is TGTGCCAGCAGCTTAGAAAGGGCTGCGGGGGAAAAACTGTTTTTT.

CDR3 sequence: CASSRDKTSGRLQETQYF. CDR3 nucleotides: TGTGCCAGCAGCCGCGATAAGACTAGCGGGAGACTCCAAGAGACCCAGTACTTC. This chain connects TRBV7-6 to TRBJ2-5; 12 bases map to TRBD2. The J segment lost 1 base and the V segment lost 5 bases, leaving 11 bases of the junction unmatched. Germline CDR1 SGHVS, CDR2 FNYEAQ. CDR3 length equals 18 residues. Filled out from reference TRBV7-6 and TRBJ2-5, the complete variable domain reads GAGVSQSPRYKVTKRGQDVALRCDPISGHVSLYWYRQALGQGPEFLTYFNYEAQQDKSGLPNDRFSAERPEGSISTLTIQRTEQRDSAMYRCASSRDKTSGRLQETQYFGPGTRLLVL.